One and the same sample provided the 6 T cell receptor beta chains below, sequenced in a study of T cells in women clearing cervical HPV infection. Here immunoSEQ multiplex PCR was the method, and the copy in TCRdb shows in-frame clones only, minus some. The sample holds about 21,000 clones. Sequencing was carried out using blood buffy coat. The receptors derive from a woman between 18 and 69 years old with a cervical HPV16 infection that either progressed to CIN3+ or cleared (not recorded which).

A note on this clone: The CDR3 end is not reached by the read, which stops 3 residues before it; the germline J gene fills it in. The chain is built from TRBV5-1 and TRBJ2-7; maybe TRBD1 (6 bases). V lost 2 bases and J lost 4, with 16 bases in between. Germline assignment: CDR1 SGHRS and CDR2 YFSETQ. The CDR3 spans 15 residues. The covered CDR3 bases are TGCGCCAGCAGCTTCGACAGGATAGGTCCGTACGAG. This translates into CASSFDRIGPYE. The complete CDR3 protein is CASSFDRIGPYEQYF.

Points on this clone: The read comes to an end 3 residues before the CDR3 does, leaving the germline J gene to fill in the end. The J gene is TRBJ2-1, the V gene TRBV4-2, with TRBD2 identical over 10 bases. The CDR3 spans 15 residues. The J segment lost 4 bases and the V segment lost 4 bases, leaving 4 bases of the junction unmatched. CDR1 and CDR2 from the germline V gene are LGHNA and YNFKEQ. The CDR3 DNA, read in part, is TGTGCCAGCAGCCTACTTAGCGGGGGGTACAATGAG. It is translated as CASSLLSGGYNE. The entire CDR3 protein reads CASSLLSGGYNEQFF.

Points on this clone: The read gets to within 3 residues of the CDR3 end, and the germline J gene fills in the rest. The rearrangement uses TRBV20-1 and TRBJ2-1, with TRBD2 identical over 8 bases. Trimming took 0 bases from V and 6 from J; bases not matched to a gene: 22. Germline CDR1 is DFQATT and CDR2 is SNEGSKA (reference sequence). The CDR3 totals 20 residues. The covered CDR3 bases are TGCAGTGCTAGAGACATAGCGTCCCCCCCTCGAGCGGGAGAATTCAATGAG. It is translated as CSARDIASPPRAGEFNE. In full, the CDR3 is CSARDIASPPRAGEFNEQFF.

Points on this clone: The CDR3 end lies 3 residues beyond the end of the read and is filled in from the germline J gene. The V call is TRBV5-1, the J call TRBJ1-6; 9 bases are a match to TRBD1. Per germline, CDR1 SGHRS and CDR2 YFSETQ. CDR3 length: 17 residues. Trimming took 0 bases from V and 7 from J; bases not matched to a gene: 8. CDR3 bases read: TGCGCCAGCAGCTTGGAGCTAGCCGGGACAGGGAATTCACCC. This sequence encodes CASSLELAGTGNSP. In full, the CDR3 is CASSLELAGTGNSPLHF.

A remark on this clone: The CDR3 end lies 3 residues beyond the end of the read and is filled in from the germline J gene. This chain uses TRBV6-1 with TRBJ2-5; D not certain. In germline, CDR1 is MNHNS, CDR2 SASEGT. This CDR3 is 15 amino acids long. The V end lost 4 bases, the J end lost 2 bases, and 14 bases lay between the germline ends. CDR3 protein: CASSAETRRQETQYF. Partial CDR3 DNA: TGTGCCAGCAGTGCTGAGACACGGCGACAAGAGACC.

As to this clone: The read stops 3 residues short of the end of the CDR3; the missing end is completed from the germline J gene. V is TRBV2 and J is TRBJ1-5; D remains ambiguous. This CDR3 is 13 amino acids long. The ends were cut back, 3 bases at V and 4 bases at J, with 7 bases in the middle. Germline CDR1 reads SNHLY; CDR2 reads FYNNEI. CDR3 DNA, as far as it was read: TGTGCCAGCAGTGATCCACTTAATCAGCCC. Amino acids: CASSDPLNQP. The entire CDR3 is CASSDPLNQPQHF.